The T cell receptor (beta chain) described here comes from a study of T cells in Graves' hyperthyroidism and ophthalmopathy. From RNA transcripts, TCR beta CDR3 regions were amplified. The TCR CDR3 first-round RT-PCR relied on the HTBI primer set. TCRdb ran MiXCR on the multiplex PCR reads and lists one entry per CDR3 protein. The sample consists of about 760,000 distinct CDR3 sequences, under 45% of them appearing once. There are a few counts of this clonotype. V gave up 7 bases and J gave up 6 bases; unmatched junction bases: 7. The CDR3 has 14 amino acids. CDR1 SNHLY and CDR2 FYNNEI come from the germline V gene. When ophthalmopathy did not progress within 18 months, Graves' hyperthyroidism was considered stable. Thyroid ultrasound and orbital computed tomography, with clinical symptoms and serum thyroxine and TRAb, informed diagnoses.

Sequenced sample: blood. This TCR derives from a middle-aged woman with Graves' hyperthyroidism. The chain links TRBV2 to TRBJ2-2; TRBD1 aligns across 8 bases. The CDR3 DNA reads TGTGCCAGCATGTTGGGACAGGTTGCCGGGGAGCTGTTTTTT. This translates into CASMLGQVAGELFF.